The present T cell receptor (beta chain) was sequenced within a study of OX40 agonist ivuxolimab in advanced cancers. Study-wide context: A partial response was reached by three patients: one with hepatocellular carcinoma and two with cutaneous melanoma. General observations from the study: There was clonal expansion of CD4+ and CD8+ blood T cells by week 6 at 0.1 to 3.0 mg/kg.

The CDR3 runs to 13 residues. V was pared by 4 bases and J by 6 bases, with 10 bases between. Germline V CDR1 and CDR2: MGHRA, YSYEKL. Produced via immunoSEQ multiplex PCR; TCRdb's table is partial and in-frame only. The table lists 60,000 to 80,000 clones, 84% of them singletons. A remark on this clone: What it binds is unknown.

Sampling of blood occurred at baseline, cycle 4 day 1, and cycle 7 day 1. The genes are TRBV4-1 and TRBJ2-1, with D perhaps matching TRBD2 (6 bases). This material consisted of CD4+ or CD8+ T cells sorted from blood, taken in a trial of the OX40 agonist ivuxolimab. The sequence was collected from an adult with an advanced solid tumor such as melanoma, head and neck, liver or kidney cancer. In DNA form, the CDR3 reads TGCGCCAGCAGCCTCGGGGGTATCAATGAGCAGTTCTTC. It yields the protein CASSLGGINEQFF.